The 32 T cell receptor beta chains in this list originate from one sample, sequenced in a study of blood T cells in healthy people across ages. A second PCR of roughly 6 to 12 cycles used a sample-barcoded 5' primer and a J-beta primer mix. TCRdb passed the 5' RACE reads through MiXCR, listing each CDR3 protein once. The sample comprises 1.5 million to 2 million distinct CDR3 sequences, almost 35% of which are singletons, and approximately 10% rests with the top ten. The specimen was blood. Every receptor here comes from a woman in her twenties or thirties in good health.

This clonotype was recorded many times. V is TRBV4-1 and J is TRBJ2-5; TRBD2 matches at 13 bases. J lost 4 bases, V lost 0 bases, and 11 bases had no gene match. Germline V gene lookup returns CDR1 MGHRA and CDR2 YSYEKL. This CDR3 contains 19 residues. This CDR3 is CASSQELAGGLGGGETQYF. CDR3 bases: TGCGCCAGCAGCCAAGAACTAGCGGGGGGGCTCGGAGGTGGAGAGACCCAGTACTTC.

This clonotype was observed a handful of times. V gene TRBV5-1 combines with J gene TRBJ2-1; D is perhaps TRBD2 (6 bases). Deletions cut 2 bases from V and 0 bases from J, with 12 bases between. CDR1 is SGHRS and CDR2 is YFSETQ in the germline V gene. The length of the CDR3 is 16 residues. The CDR3, as DNA: TGCGCCAGCAGCTTTTCGGCGGGGAGCTCCTACAATGAGCAGTTCTTC. Translation gives CASSFSAGSSYNEQFF.

The chain carries TRBV4-1 and TRBJ2-1; D unresolved. This CDR3 contains 15 residues. The germline V and J ends were trimmed by 1 base and 7 bases, with 14 bases remaining between them. CDR1 is MGHRA, CDR2 YSYEKL, per germline. The CDR3 region has the DNA TGCGCCAGCAGCCAAGTACTACCCCCAGATAATGAGCAGTTCTTC. Its protein product is CASSQVLPPDNEQFF.

The V and J genes are TRBV3-1 and TRBJ2-1; D may be TRBD2 (5 bases). This CDR3 is built from 16 residues. Germline assignment: CDR1 LGHDT and CDR2 YNNKEL (reference sequence). V lost 5 bases and J 6 bases, leaving 20 bases between the germline ends. The CDR3 coding sequence is TGTGCCAGCAGCAAAATAGGAGGCCCCGCCCCCAATGAGCAGTTCTTC. Translating it yields CASSKIGGPAPNEQFF.

The chain combines TRBV5-1 with TRBJ1-2; a weak D match, TRBD1 (5 bases). This CDR3 is 15 amino acids long. Germline CDR1 and CDR2: SGHRS and YFSETQ. Trimming shortened V by 6 bases and J by 2 bases, and 17 bases separated the two germline ends. The CDR3 loop reads CASTGGGEGNYGYTF. CDR3 nucleotides: TGCGCCAGCACAGGAGGAGGGGAAGGGAACTATGGCTACACCTTC.

This clonotype occurred a few times. The chain has TRBV2 and TRBJ2-5, with D hard to call. The V gene lost 2 bases and the J gene lost 1 base, with 11 bases spanning the gap. Per the germline V gene, CDR1 is SNHLY and CDR2 is FYNNEI. CDR3 size: 15 residues. CDR3 loop: CASSEKGRIQETQYF. CDR3 DNA sequence: TGTGCCAGCAGTGAAAAGGGCAGGATCCAAGAGACCCAGTACTTC.

This clonotype was observed a handful of times. The chain uses TRBV12-3 or TRBV12-4 and TRBJ1-5; D uncertain. V was cut by 3 bases and J by 4 bases, with 7 bases left in between. This CDR3 is built from 13 residues. This chain's CDR3 is CASSFQINQPQHF. CDR3 sequence (DNA): TGTGCCAGCAGTTTTCAGATTAATCAGCCCCAGCATTTT.

The rearrangement links TRBV29-1 to TRBJ1-2, with unresolved D. Trimming cost V 5 bases and J 3 bases, with 13 bases left between them. There are 13 residues in the CDR3. Germline V gene sequence: CDR1 SQVTM, CDR2 ANQGSEA. CDR3 sequence reads: CSVWSPNDYGYTF. CDR3 bases: TGCAGCGTTTGGTCCCCCAATGACTATGGCTACACCTTC.

This clonotype was found a few times. The rearrangement links TRBV30 to TRBJ2-1, with D possibly called TRBD1 or TRBD2 (6 bases each). Germline V gene sequence: CDR1 GTSNPN, CDR2 SVGIG (reference sequence). Trimming pared 1 base from V and 4 bases from J, leaving 14 bases between. This CDR3 has 15 amino acids. The CDR3 sequence is CAWSAEQGLYNEQFF. The CDR3 DNA is TGTGCCTGGAGTGCCGAACAGGGACTTTACAATGAGCAGTTCTTC. Full variable domain (remainder filled in from reference TRBV30 and TRBJ2-1): SQTIHQWPATLVQPVGSPLSLECTVEGTSNPNLYWYRQAAGRGLQLLFYSVGIGQISSEVPQNLSASRPQDRQFILSSKKLLLSDSGFYLCAWSAEQGLYNEQFFGPGTRLTVL.

The J gene is TRBJ1-1, the V gene TRBV18; a possible D gene is TRBD1 (6 bases). The V gene's germline CDR1 is KGHSH and CDR2 LQKENI. The CDR3 has 16 residues. The V end was cut by 6 bases, the J end by 1 base, with 18 bases between. The CDR3 nucleotides read TGTGCCAGCTCCCCCGAATGGGACACATCGAACACTGAAGCTTTCTTT. Residues: CASSPEWDTSNTEAFF.

The J gene is TRBJ2-7, the V gene TRBV20-1; D ambiguous. The CDR3 totals 15 residues. Deletions cut 6 bases from V and 2 bases from J, with 20 bases between. The germline V gene encodes CDR1 DFQATT and CDR2 SNEGSKA (reference sequence). In nucleotides, the CDR3 is TGCAGTGCCCCGGCCTGGAGAGGAAGGGCCTACGAGCAGTACTTC. This sequence encodes CSAPAWRGRAYEQYF.

This clonotype turned up a few times. The V gene is TRBV6-2 or TRBV6-3, the J gene TRBJ1-5; TRBD1 is a possible D gene (5 bases). V was clipped by 8 bases and J by 3 bases, with 11 bases between them. Germline loops: CDR1 MNHEY, CDR2 SVGEGT. This CDR3 has 13 amino acids. The CDR3 nucleotides are TGTGCCAGCCGTCGACAGTTCAATCAGCCCCAGCATTTT. It codes for CASRRQFNQPQHF.

This clonotype was detected a few times. This chain uses TRBV4-1 with TRBJ2-7, with 10 bases aligning to TRBD2. The germline V gene has CDR1 MGHRA and CDR2 YSYEKL. With V trimmed by 1 base and J by 3 bases, 3 bases remained unmatched. The CDR3 has 15 amino acids. The chain's CDR3 is CASSQAQREGYEQYF. As DNA, the CDR3 is TGCGCCAGCAGCCAAGCTCAGCGGGAGGGCTACGAGCAGTACTTC.

CDR3 protein: CASSSSPVDRADTQYF. Written as DNA, the CDR3 is TGTGCCAGCAGCTCCTCCCCGGTGGACAGGGCAGATACGCAGTATTTT. The chain has TRBV5-6 and TRBJ2-3; TRBD1 aligns across 8 bases. V trimming: 3 bases; J trimming: 4 bases; junction bases outside the gene matches: 10. This CDR3 is 16 amino acids long. Germline-derived CDR1 and CDR2 are SGHDT and YYEEEE. The full variable domain, rest sourced from reference TRBV5-6 and TRBJ2-3, is DAGVTQSPTHLIKTRGQQVTLRCSPKSGHDTVSWYQQALGQGPQFIFQYYEEEERQRGNFPDRFSGHQFPNYSSELNVNALLLGDSALYLCASSSSPVDRADTQYFGPGTRLTVL.

This clonotype showed up many times. The chain uses TRBV4-1 and TRBJ2-1, with a weak D call TRBD1 (5 bases). With 1 base removed from V and 6 bases from J, the gap between germline ends came to 13 bases. The length of the CDR3 is 15 residues. The V gene's germline CDR1 is MGHRA and CDR2 YSYEKL. Here the CDR3 reads CASSQARGLSNEQFF. The DNA of the CDR3 is TGCGCCAGCAGCCAAGCAAGGGGCCTGTCCAATGAGCAGTTCTTC.

This chain connects TRBV12-5 to TRBJ2-5, with D possibly being TRBD2 (5 bases). Germline CDR1 and CDR2: LGHNT and FRNRAP. Trimming stripped 6 bases from V and 5 bases from J, with 16 bases between. The length of the CDR3 is 14 residues. The CDR3 coding sequence is TGTGCTAGTGGCCCGGACTCGAGGAGGGAGACCCAGTACTTC. Its translation is CASGPDSRRETQYF.

This clonotype was recorded a few times. This chain uses TRBV5-4 with TRBJ2-5; D unclear. V dropped 0 bases and J dropped 9 bases, with 18 bases sitting between them. CDR3 size: 15 residues. CDR1 and CDR2 from the germline V gene are SGHNT and YYREEE (reference sequence). CDR3 sequence reads: CASSLGADPSKAQYF. The CDR3 nucleotides are TGTGCCAGCAGCTTGGGGGCAGACCCCAGTAAGGCCCAGTACTTC.

The chain recombines TRBV6-1 with TRBJ2-5; maybe TRBD2 (5 bases). Between the trimmed V and J ends, which lost 7 bases and 5 bases, there was a span of 8 bases. CDR3 length: 11 amino acids. Germline V gives CDR1 MNHNS, CDR2 SASEGT. CDR3 region: CASMRGETQYF. The CDR3 bases are TGTGCCAGCATGCGCGGGGAGACCCAGTACTTC.

The chain couples TRBV5-1 to TRBJ2-7; D is possibly TRBD2 (6 bases). The DNA end favors TRBJ2-5, so the J call may be wrong. This CDR3 is 14 amino acids long. CDR1 and CDR2 (germline): SGHRS, YFSETQ. In nucleotides, the CDR3 is TGCGCCAGCAGCTATCCTGGGGCGGGGGAGACCCAGTACTTC. Amino acids: CASSYPGAGETQYF.

The J gene is TRBJ2-3, the V gene TRBV20-1; 9 bases agree with TRBD2. CDR3 length: 18 residues. The V gene end was trimmed by 6 bases and the J gene end by 6 bases; junction bases not matched to a gene: 22. Germline CDR1 reads DFQATT; CDR2 reads SNEGSKA (reference sequence). The CDR3 bases are TGCAGTGCCCTAGAGGAAGAAGCGGGGGGAAGCGTGATGGATACGCAGTATTTT. It specifies CSALEEEAGGSVMDTQYF.

The chain has TRBV27 and TRBJ2-7; 7 bases are a match to TRBD1. CDR1 and CDR2 (germline): MNHEY, SMNVEV (reference sequence). The CDR3 loop spans 15 amino acids. The trim removed 2 bases at V and 2 bases at J, leaving 6 bases unmatched. The DNA of the CDR3 is TGTGCCAGCAGTTTAGGCCCGACAGGGACCTACGAGCAGTACTTC. Translating gives CASSLGPTGTYEQYF.

The chain employs TRBV20-1 and TRBJ2-5; 9 bases line up with TRBD1. Germline V gene lookup returns CDR1 DFQATT and CDR2 SNEGSKA (reference sequence). The CDR3 runs 15 residues. Unmatched junction bases numbered 13, after V lost 6 bases and J lost 5 bases. The CDR3 coding sequence is TGCAGTGCCCCCAGGGCGACAGGGGGAGTGGAGACCCAGTACTTC. As protein: CSAPRATGGVETQYF.

This clonotype was counted only a few times. The V and J genes are TRBV28 and TRBJ2-4; 7 nucleotides align to TRBD1. The last part of the DNA fits TRBJ2-7 better; the J call may be wrong. There are 11 residues in the CDR3. Germline-derived CDR1 and CDR2 are MDHEN and SYDVKM. This CDR3 is CASRTGTEQYF. The DNA of the CDR3 is TGTGCCAGCAGGACAGGGACCGAGCAGTACTTC.

This rearrangement joins TRBV29-1 to TRBJ1-1; the D gene is possibly TRBD1 (6 bases). V lost 7 bases and J lost 0, with 12 bases in between. The CDR3 runs 13 residues. Germline V gene lookup returns CDR1 SQVTM and CDR2 ANQGSEA. The CDR3: CSAWTVLNTEAFF. The CDR3 bases are TGCAGCGCCTGGACAGTCTTGAACACTGAAGCTTTCTTT.

Only a few counts were recorded for this clonotype. The chain carries TRBV4-2 and TRBJ2-5, with a weak D call TRBD2 (6 bases). Germline-derived CDR1 and CDR2 are LGHNA and YNFKEQ. Trimming pared 5 bases from V and 5 bases from J, leaving 12 bases between. The length of the CDR3 is 13 residues. In DNA form, the CDR3 reads TGTGCCAGCAGCACACGGGAGCGGGAGACCCAGTACTTC. Encoded protein: CASSTRERETQYF.

This clonotype has only a few counts. This rearrangement joins TRBV2 to TRBJ2-5; D remains unclear. Germline-derived CDR1 and CDR2 are SNHLY and FYNNEI. Trimming stripped 2 bases from V and 7 bases from J, with 5 bases between. There are 11 residues in the CDR3. The CDR3 DNA reads TGTGCCAGCAGTGAAAGTTGGACCCAGTACTTC. Translated, it gives CASSESWTQYF.

This clonotype has only a few counts. The chain carries TRBV7-8 and TRBJ2-7, with TRBD1 matching 9 bases. CDR3 length equals 15 residues. Trimming removed 5 bases from V and 2 bases from J; junction bases left unmatched: 7. CDR1 is SGHVS, CDR2 FQNEAQ, per germline. The CDR3 DNA reads as TGTGCCAGCAGCAACAACAGGGGGCTGACCTACGAGCAGTACTTC. Amino acids: CASSNNRGLTYEQYF.

The V and J genes are TRBV29-1 and TRBJ2-7; D might be TRBD2 (6 bases). V was cut by 1 base and J by 2 bases, with 9 bases left in between. The CDR3 runs 13 residues. Looked up from germline, CDR1 is SQVTM and CDR2 is ANQGSEA. The DNA for the CDR3 is TGCAGCGTTGAAGGCGGGGAAACCTACGAGCAGTACTTC. Residues: CSVEGGETYEQYF.

The chain couples TRBV5-1 to TRBJ2-3; 10 bases line up with TRBD2. The CDR3 runs to 17 residues. Trimming took 0 bases from V and 2 from J; bases not matched to a gene: 6. Germline assignment: CDR1 SGHRS and CDR2 YFSETQ. The CDR3 loop reads CASSLALAGVDTDTQYF. The DNA for the CDR3 is TGCGCCAGCAGCTTGGCTCTAGCGGGGGTAGACACAGATACGCAGTATTTT.

This clonotype was observed a few times. The chain recombines TRBV4-1 with TRBJ2-3; 8 bases are a match to TRBD2. With 3 bases clipped from V and 2 bases from J, the junction kept 1 base outside the gene matches. This CDR3 is 14 amino acids long. The V gene's germline CDR1 is MGHRA and CDR2 YSYEKL. The CDR3 nucleotides read TGCGCCAGCAGCCAGCGGGAGGTCACAGATACGCAGTATTTT. The encoded protein is CASSQREVTDTQYF.

This clonotype was picked up a small number of times. This chain uses TRBV1 with TRBJ1-2. TRBV1 is termed a pseudogene. This CDR3 is 13 amino acids long. The CDR3 reads CTSPIDSNYGYTF. The CDR3 DNA reads TGCACCAGCCCGATCGACAGCAACTATGGCTACACCTTC.

This clonotype was observed a few times. One end of the junction fails to match germline, which may point to a read error. V gene TRBV29-1 combines with J gene TRBJ2-7; 9 bases agree with TRBD1. Germline CDR1 SQVTM, CDR2 ANQGSEA. This CDR3 comprises 14 residues. For the CDR3, the DNA is TGCAGCGCCCATACTAACAGGGGGCCCTATGAGCAGTACTTC. Its protein is CSAHTNRGPYEQYF.